This TCR beta chain is drawn from a study of T cell responses to AZD1222 COVID-19 vaccine. Study outcomes and limitations: Most donors were white British, females outnumbered males, and clonal diversity was possibly underestimated.

With regard to this clone: Its antigen remains unknown.

Profiling relied on immunoSEQ multiplex PCR, and the TCRdb table lists in-frame clones only, not all of them. The sample records 95,000 to 150,000 clones, around 93% being singletons. The receptor was derived from an adult who received the AZD1222 COVID-19 vaccine. This specimen was peripheral blood, taken 28 days after the second AZD1222 dose.

The CDR3 coding sequence is TGCGCCAGCAGCTTGGTAGGGAACTCTGGAAACACCATATATTTT. Encoded protein: CASSLVGNSGNTIYF. The chain has TRBV5-1 and TRBJ1-3; no clear D gene. Trimming pared 0 bases from V and 0 bases from J, leaving 7 bases between. The germline CDR1 and CDR2 sequences are SGHRS and YFSETQ. The CDR3 extends over 15 amino acids.